This TCR beta chain was obtained from a study of blood T cell repertoires in COVID-19. For the study at large: The cDNA or gDNA used as material had been derived from T cells, B-cell-depleted T cells, or PBMCs.

Source study methods: Estimates of nucleated cell counts were drawn from the amplification of reference gene primers. Produced via immunoSEQ multiplex PCR; TCRdb's table is partial and in-frame only. The DNA gave D and trimming, while V, J and clone size come from that table. The table shows around 200,000 clones, with approximately 90% occurring only once. This CDR3 comprises 16 residues. Germline trimming cut 1 base from V and 6 bases from J; bases unmatched to any gene: 6. Germline V gives CDR1 SEHNR, CDR2 FQNEAQ (reference sequence). Sequences were obtained from peripheral blood. The TCR was taken from a woman between 18 and 30 years old who had recovered from COVID-19. The chain carries TRBV7-9 and TRBJ2-1; 10 bases match TRBD2. The CDR3 nucleotides read TGTGCCAGCAGCTTAGTCCTAGCGGGAGTGGTCAATGAGCAGTTCTTC. Translating gives CASSLVLAGVVNEQFF.